This T cell receptor beta chain derives from a study of naive and memory T cell subsets. General study results and limits: Possibly reflecting memory cells re-expressing CD45RA, a few larger clonotypes occurred in naive repertoires, especially CD8.

As regards this clonotype: Its antigen is still unknown.

Both TRBC1 and TRBC2 were covered by a beta constant-region primer of two equimolar oligonucleotides. Ligated cDNA was amplified by four rounds of PCR with nested alpha and beta constant-region primers and SP2. TCRdb analysed the UMI-ligation and nested PCR reads with MiXCR anew, one entry per CDR3 protein. Of about 160,000 distinct CDR3 sequences listed, 22% are singletons. J gave up 6 bases and V 7 bases, and 6 bases lay outside the gene matches. Germline CDR1 and CDR2: SQVTM and ANQGSEA. The CDR3 contains 12 residues. V and J are TRBV29-1 and TRBJ2-3; 8 bases map to TRBD2. This TCR was recovered from a human donor in good health. The sample comprised naive CD4+ T cells from blood. CDR3 sequence: CSANPGGDTQYF. DNA of the CDR3: TGCAGCGCTAATCCGGGGGGGGATACGCAGTATTTT.